A selection of T cell receptor beta chains follows, all from one sample in a study of blood T cell repertoires in COVID-19. Profiled with immunoSEQ multiplex PCR; TCRdb holds only in-frame clones, not every one. Of under 55,000 clones detected, almost 85% appear once; the ten largest clones hold around 15%. Sequencing used peripheral blood. These receptors all stem from a human donor in a cohort sampled during active COVID-19. CDR3s include the opening cysteine and the closing phenylalanine or tryptophan. The order of the fields is V gene, J gene, clone size, CDR3 protein. Clone size is given for some rows only: seen once, a few or many times, or a class if the clone is expanded.

>TRBV7-6|TRBJ2-5|.
CASSLAVGLGGIRAQYF
>TRBV7-9|TRBJ2-7|.
CASSLEGRGRGSVYF
>TRBV7-9|TRBJ2-7|.
CASSLATTIHSYEQYF
>TRBV5-4|TRBJ2-3|.
CASSLGTGGTDTQYF
>TRBV5-5|TRBJ1-1|.
CASSLRVAYTEAFF
>TRBV11-3|TRBJ1-6|.
CASSQGDSSYNSPLHF
>TRBV10-1|TRBJ2-1|once
CASRSSGSGNEQFF
>TRBV6-5|TRBJ1-4|.
CASSYGHLNEKLFF
>TRBV7-6|TRBJ2-5|.
CASSFWAGTGGDLNQETQYF
>TRBV19|TRBJ1-2|.
CASSIDRGGGYTF
>TRBV6-5|TRBJ1-2|.
CASSYDRGRGHYGYTF
>TRBV9|TRBJ2-7|.
CASSSRTDSTGEQYF
>TRBV2|TRBJ1-4|.
CASSERSGKEKLFF
>TRBV28|TRBJ1-5|few
CASSFGLSQPQHF
>TRBV11-2|TRBJ1-1|.
CASSLGAVMNTEAFF
>TRBV5-1|TRBJ1-1|.
CASSWRQGSTEAFF
>TRBV15|TRBJ2-2|.
CATKTTGETGELFF
>TRBV5-4|TRBJ2-5|.
CASSLTAGEETQYF
>TRBV4-1|TRBJ2-1|.
CASSRRPLAGTNNEQFF
>TRBV7-9|TRBJ2-2|.
CASSLAPTGTGTGELFF
>TRBV5-6|TRBJ1-2|once
CASSLGAGVNGYTF
>TRBV6-5|TRBJ1-1|.
CASSPETPGTEAFF
>TRBV5-1|TRBJ2-2|.
CASRRAENFNTGELFF
>TRBV5-1|TRBJ2-1|.
CASSGGSSYNEQFF
>TRBV7-2|TRBJ1-1|.
CASSLFQGENTEAFF
>TRBV15|TRBJ1-5|.
CATSSLVSQPQHF
>TRBV9|TRBJ2-3|.
CASSVLGQGGMHTQYF
>TRBV14|TRBJ1-4|.
CASSQGAGMVEKLFF
>TRBV12-3/TRBV12-4|TRBJ2-7|.
CASSPQGYEQYF